The sequence of this T cell receptor (beta chain) was determined in a study of T cell changes during pregnancy in multiple sclerosis. Sequenced by immunoSEQ multiplex PCR; TCRdb stores in-frame clones only, minus some. The repertoire consists of about 51,000 clones, with roughly 93% occurring once and the leading ten covering approximately 1.9%. This CDR3 comprises 14 residues. Germline V lookup: CDR1 MGHDK, CDR2 SYGVNS. V was trimmed by 3 bases and J by 5 bases, leaving 13 bases between them. This sample comprised peripheral blood, obtained in the second trimester of pregnancy. The chain joins TRBV25-1 to TRBJ2-5, with D possibly TRBD2 on 6 matching bases. The sequence was collected from a female donor with multiple sclerosis, enrolled in a pregnancy study. In DNA, the CDR3 is TGTGCCAGCAGTGATGGGACCGGAGGGGAGACCCAGTACTTC. Its translation: CASSDGTGGETQYF.